The 32 T cell receptor beta chains presented below share a single source sample, sequenced in a study of cytomegalovirus exposure and HLA in healthy donors (dated by TCRdb to the late 2010s). The library was obtained by the immunoSEQ multiplex PCR assay. Here the immuneACCESS table is served through TCRdb, limited to in-frame sequences with V and J called. Missing clones are a known gap in these copies; in checked studies unresolved V genes cover under half, and the rest lacks a known reason. The sample table lists 100,000 to 150,000 clones, around 94% of them with a count of one. The ten largest clones add up to more than 0.9% of the sample. Source material: PBMCs. The source of these receptors is a woman younger than 35 in good health and CMV-seronegative.

The chain links TRBV14 to TRBJ1-1; 7 bases align to TRBD1. V lost 2 bases and J lost 0; bases outside the gene matches: 6. Germline-derived CDR1 and CDR2 are SGHDN and FVKESK. This CDR3 is built from 16 residues. The CDR3 sequence is CASSQPGDSVNTEAFF. CDR3 nucleotides: TGTGCCAGCAGCCAACCCGGGGACAGCGTGAACACTGAAGCTTTCTTT. The full variable domain, with the rest looked up from reference TRBV14 and TRBJ1-1, is EAGVTQFPSHSVIEKGQTVTLRCDPISGHDNLYWYRRVMGKEIKFLLHFVKESKQDESGMPNNRFLAERTGGTYSTLKVQPAELEDSGVYFCASSQPGDSVNTEAFFGQGTRLTVV.

This sequence joins TRBV5-1 and TRBJ2-3; the match to TRBD2 covers 8 bases. Germline V gives CDR1 SGHRS, CDR2 YFSETQ. The CDR3 loop spans 15 amino acids. J was trimmed by 1 base and V by 1 base; bases with no gene match: 2. CDR3 nucleotide sequence: TGCGCCAGCAGCTTGCGGCGGGGGGGCACAGATACGCAGTATTTT. It translates to CASSLRRGGTDTQYF.

This chain connects TRBV5-1 to TRBJ2-1; 7 bases agree with TRBD2. CDR1 SGHRS and CDR2 YFSETQ come from the germline V gene. V lost 0 bases and J lost 0; bases outside the gene matches: 0. The CDR3 length is 15 residues. The DNA for the CDR3 is TGCGCCAGCAGCTTGGAGCGGGGCTCCTACAATGAGCAGTTCTTC. Encoded protein: CASSLERGSYNEQFF.

The chain joins TRBV4-1 to TRBJ1-1; D is possibly TRBD1 (6 bases). The germline gives CDR1 MGHRA, CDR2 YSYEKL. Trimming removed 4 bases from V and 5 bases from J, with 11 bases in between. The CDR3 has 13 residues. CDR3 in amino acids: CASSRSRGTEAFF. The CDR3 DNA follows: TGCGCCAGCAGCCGAAGTAGGGGGACTGAAGCTTTCTTT.

The chain links TRBV7-3 to TRBJ2-2, with TRBD1 identical over 9 bases. Looked up from germline, CDR1 is SGHTA and CDR2 is FQGTGA. The CDR3 consists of 14 residues. V shed 5 bases, J shed 5 bases, and the junction held 3 bases outside the gene matches. The chain's CDR3 is CASSRQGGTGELFF. The CDR3, as DNA: TGTGCCAGCAGCCGACAGGGGGGGACCGGGGAGCTGTTTTTT.

The chain is built from TRBV2 and TRBJ2-5; 8 bases match TRBD2. Trimming cost V 6 bases and J 1 base; bases outside gene matches: 7. CDR1 and CDR2 from the germline V gene are SNHLY and FYNNEI. The CDR3 length is 15 residues. CDR3 residues: CASRQGGLAQETQYF. CDR3 sequence (DNA): TGTGCCAGCAGGCAAGGAGGACTAGCCCAAGAGACCCAGTACTTC.

This chain uses TRBV5-1 with TRBJ2-5; 9 bases align to TRBD2. Germline V gene sequence: CDR1 SGHRS, CDR2 YFSETQ. V dropped 3 bases and J dropped 5; count of bases not matched to a gene: 14. The CDR3 consists of 17 residues. CDR3 protein: CASSSPGVAGGGETQYF. The CDR3 region has the DNA TGCGCCAGCAGCTCGCCAGGAGTGGCGGGAGGGGGGGAGACCCAGTACTTC.

This clone has just one count. The chain links TRBV7-9 to TRBJ2-3; 9 bases map to TRBD2. CDR3 length: 14 amino acids. J gave up 4 bases and V 6 bases, and 5 bases lay outside the gene matches. Germline CDR1 reads SEHNR; CDR2 reads FQNEAQ (reference sequence). As DNA, the CDR3 is TGTGCCAGCAGACCCGCGGGGGGGGCAGATACGCAGTATTTT. This encodes CASRPAGGADTQYF.

This rearrangement joins TRBV30 to TRBJ2-1; D gene ambiguous. The CDR3 runs 13 residues. The germline V gene encodes CDR1 GTSNPN and CDR2 SVGIG (reference sequence). Trimming removed 3 bases at V and 2 bases at J, with 8 bases between. This CDR3 is CAWRPGTYNEQFF. In DNA, the CDR3 is TGTGCCTGGAGACCAGGCACCTACAATGAGCAGTTCTTC.

The V call is TRBV28, the J call TRBJ2-1; possibly TRBD2 for D (6 bases). The CDR3 has 16 residues. Per the germline V gene, CDR1 is MDHEN and CDR2 is SYDVKM. V was cut by 5 bases and J by 2 bases, with 16 bases left in between. CDR3 protein: CASSPIVGGAYNEQFF. The CDR3 DNA reads as TGTGCCAGCAGTCCTATTGTCGGCGGGGCCTACAATGAGCAGTTCTTC.

The chain has TRBV6-6 and TRBJ1-5; D is possibly TRBD1 (6 bases). The V end was cut by 8 bases, the J end by 0 bases, with 17 bases between. From germline, CDR1 is MNHNY and CDR2 SVGAGI (reference sequence). The CDR3 runs 16 residues. CDR3 DNA: TGTGCCAGCGGGGGCAGGGACACGAATAGCAATCAGCCCCAGCATTTT. As protein: CASGGRDTNSNQPQHF.

This rearrangement joins TRBV7-2 to TRBJ2-7; 7 bases agree with TRBD2. V dropped 5 bases and J dropped 2; count of bases not matched to a gene: 9. CDR1 is SGHTA, CDR2 FQGNSA, per germline. This CDR3 is 15 amino acids long. The CDR3 DNA reads TGTGCCAGCAGCGAATCGGGACTAAGTACCTACGAGCAGTACTTC. This translates into CASSESGLSTYEQYF.

This clone was observed a single time. The chain couples TRBV2 to TRBJ1-1; 8 nucleotides line up with TRBD1. In germline, CDR1 is SNHLY, CDR2 FYNNEI. The CDR3 consists of 15 residues. With V trimmed by 1 base and J by 4 bases, 5 bases remained unmatched. The CDR3 sequence: CASSEVSTGVTEAFF. DNA of the CDR3: TGTGCCAGCAGTGAAGTTTCGACAGGGGTCACTGAAGCTTTCTTT.

The genes are TRBV6-5 and TRBJ1-1; 8 nucleotides align to TRBD1. The CDR3 extends over 14 amino acids. Unmatched junction bases numbered 9, after V lost 6 bases and J lost 6 bases. Germline CDR1 is MNHEY and CDR2 is SVGAGI. CDR3 sequence reads: CASSHRTGHPEAFF. The CDR3 nucleotides read TGTGCCAGCAGCCACAGGACAGGGCATCCTGAAGCTTTCTTT.

The chain combines TRBV2 with TRBJ2-7; D is unresolved. This CDR3 spans 10 amino acids. V was pared by 7 bases and J by 4 bases, with 5 bases between. Germline V gene data show CDR1 as SNHLY and CDR2 as FYNNEI. The DNA for the CDR3 is TGTGCCAGCAAAGAGTACGAGCAGTACTTC. Its translation is CASKEYEQYF.

The chain joins TRBV7-8 to TRBJ2-1, with D possibly matching TRBD2 (5 bases). V dropped 4 bases and J dropped 3 bases, with 16 bases sitting between them. This CDR3 is built from 16 residues. CDR1 is SGHVS and CDR2 is FQNEAQ in the germline V gene. CDR3 nucleotide sequence: TGTGCCAGCAGCTCCCAGCGGAGCCCCATCTACAATGAGCAGTTCTTC. It yields the protein CASSSQRSPIYNEQFF.

The chain recombines TRBV4-1 with TRBJ2-3, with TRBD2 as a possible D gene (5 bases). Deletions cut 2 bases from V and 0 bases from J, with 15 bases between. CDR3 length equals 17 residues. Germline CDR1 and CDR2: MGHRA and YSYEKL. CDR3 loop: CASSQTPAGISTDTQYF. The CDR3 nucleotides are TGCGCCAGCAGCCAAACACCGGCCGGGATTAGCACAGATACGCAGTATTTT.

The V gene is TRBV5-1, the J gene TRBJ2-4; D perhaps matches TRBD1 (6 bases). Germline CDR1 reads SGHRS; CDR2 reads YFSETQ. The CDR3 is made up of 14 amino acids. Trimming removed 0 bases from V and 7 bases from J, with 11 bases in between. CDR3: CASSLEQGMNIQYF. The CDR3 DNA reads as TGCGCCAGCAGCTTGGAACAGGGCATGAACATTCAGTACTTC.

In this sample, this clone turned up once. The V and J genes are TRBV19 and TRBJ2-3, with TRBD2 matching 8 bases. With 4 bases clipped from V and 6 bases from J, the junction kept 9 bases outside the gene matches. This CDR3 has 15 amino acids. The V gene's germline CDR1 is LNHDA and CDR2 SQIVND (reference sequence). CDR3 sequence reads: CASSRGRGAKDTQYF. The CDR3 DNA sequence: TGTGCCAGTAGTAGGGGGCGGGGGGCGAAGGATACGCAGTATTTT.

The V and J genes are TRBV27 and TRBJ2-1, with 7 bases identical to TRBD1. CDR3 length: 15 residues. J gave up 4 bases and V 8 bases, and 11 bases lay outside the gene matches. The germline V gene encodes CDR1 MNHEY and CDR2 SMNVEV (reference sequence). As DNA, the CDR3 is TGTGCCAGCCACAAAACGGGACAGAATTACAATGAGCAGTTCTTC. Translation: CASHKTGQNYNEQFF.

V and J are TRBV27 and TRBJ2-7; D might be TRBD1 (6 bases). Looked up from germline, CDR1 is MNHEY and CDR2 is SMNVEV (reference sequence). V gave up 5 bases and J gave up 2 bases, with 10 bases separating them. This CDR3 is built from 13 residues. The CDR3 loop is CASSAGTTYEQYF. Written as DNA, the CDR3 is TGTGCCAGCAGTGCCGGGACAACCTACGAGCAGTACTTC.

The chain couples TRBV19 to TRBJ2-5, with 7 bases fitting TRBD1. Per germline, CDR1 LNHDA and CDR2 SQIVND (reference sequence). CDR3 size: 15 residues. V lost 5 bases and J lost 4; bases outside the gene matches: 10. CDR3 nucleotides: TGTGCCAGTAGTCCTTGGACAGGTAGACGAGAGACCCAGTACTTC. Its protein product is CASSPWTGRRETQYF.

The chain joins TRBV14 to TRBJ2-7; TRBD2 might be the D (5 bases). This CDR3 region has 15 residues. V was clipped by 0 bases and J by 3 bases, with 12 bases between them. Germline V gene lookup returns CDR1 SGHDN and CDR2 FVKESK. The CDR3 coding sequence is TGTGCCAGCAGCCAAGACGGGATAAGGCGCTACGAGCAGTACTTC. Protein product: CASSQDGIRRYEQYF.

This chain connects TRBV2 to TRBJ1-4; 8 positions match TRBD1. The CDR3 runs to 14 residues. V lost 3 bases to trimming and J lost 8 bases; unmatched junction nucleotides: 5. Germline V gene data show CDR1 as SNHLY and CDR2 as FYNNEI. CDR3 DNA: TGTGCCAGCAGTGACAGGGGGCTTTACGAAAAACTGTTTTTT. Translating it yields CASSDRGLYEKLFF.

This clone was counted once. The V gene is TRBV5-4, the J gene TRBJ2-7; 11 bases match TRBD1. The CDR3 contains 16 residues. In germline, CDR1 is SGHNT, CDR2 YYREEE (reference sequence). The V segment lost 2 bases and the J segment 4 bases; nucleotides outside the gene matches: 8. CDR3 in amino acids: CASSFSGDRGWYEQYF. As DNA, the CDR3 is TGTGCCAGCAGCTTCAGCGGGGACAGGGGGTGGTACGAGCAGTACTTC.

The chain has TRBV28 and TRBJ2-5; 9 bases agree with TRBD1. The CDR3 sequence is 13 residues long. Unmatched junction bases numbered 0, after V lost 3 bases and J lost 4 bases. The germline V gene has CDR1 MDHEN and CDR2 SYDVKM. The CDR3 bases are TGTGCCAGCAGTTTGGGACAGGGAGAGACCCAGTACTTC. Protein: CASSLGQGETQYF.

The chain uses TRBV7-9 and TRBJ2-2; possibly TRBD1 for D (6 bases). The ends were cut back, 3 bases at V and 4 bases at J, with 15 bases in the middle. CDR3 length: 16 amino acids. CDR1 SEHNR and CDR2 FQNEAQ come from the germline V gene (reference sequence). This chain's CDR3 is CASSFSRGRGTGELFF. The DNA of the CDR3 is TGTGCCAGCAGCTTTAGTCGGGGCAGGGGCACCGGGGAGCTGTTTTTT.

The chain joins TRBV2 to TRBJ2-7; 13 bases map to TRBD2. Germline lookup yields CDR1 SNHLY and CDR2 FYNNEI. V was clipped by 0 bases and J by 2 bases; unmatched bases: 1. CDR3 length: 16 residues. The CDR3 protein is CASSEAGLAGTYEQYF. The CDR3 nucleotides are TGTGCCAGCAGTGAAGCGGGACTAGCGGGAACCTACGAGCAGTACTTC. The complete variable domain, with remaining parts taken from reference TRBV2 and TRBJ2-7, reads EPEVTQTPSHQVTQMGQEVILRCVPISNHLYFYWYRQILGQKVEFLVSFYNNEISEKSEIFDDQFSVERPDGSNFTLKIRSTKLEDSAMYFCASSEAGLAGTYEQYFGPGTRLTVT.

The chain uses TRBV28 and TRBJ1-1, with TRBD1 identical over 7 bases. Germline CDR1 and CDR2: MDHEN and SYDVKM. V dropped 1 base and J dropped 0; count of bases not matched to a gene: 8. This CDR3 contains 17 residues. CDR3 nucleotides: TGTGCCAGCAGTTTATCCCTTCGGGACAGCATGAACACTGAAGCTTTCTTT. Translated, it gives CASSLSLRDSMNTEAFF.

In DNA form, the CDR3 reads TGTGCCAGCAGTGAATTAGTCCGCTCTGGAAACACCATATATTTT. It encodes CASSELVRSGNTIYF. V is TRBV6-1 and J is TRBJ1-3; D is ambiguous. The CDR3 is made up of 15 amino acids. Germline CDR1 and CDR2: MNHNS and SASEGT. The V gene lost 2 bases and the J gene lost 0 bases, with 8 bases spanning the gap.

V is TRBV6-5 and J is TRBJ2-1, with a weak D call TRBD2 (5 bases). The CDR3 extends over 16 amino acids. The germline gives CDR1 MNHEY, CDR2 SVGAGI. The V and J ends lost 2 bases and 7 bases respectively, with 18 bases between them. This chain's CDR3 is CASSYVDSRGRNEQFF. DNA for the CDR3: TGTGCCAGCAGTTACGTCGATAGCCGGGGTCGGAATGAGCAGTTCTTC.

As DNA, the CDR3 is TGTGCCTGGAGTGTATATGGCAGTAGCAATCAGCCCCAGCATTTT. Encoded protein: CAWSVYGSSNQPQHF. The chain has TRBV30 and TRBJ1-5, with no clear D. The germline CDR1 and CDR2 sequences are GTSNPN and SVGIG (reference sequence). V shed 0 bases and J shed 0 bases, with 9 bases lying between them. CDR3 size: 15 residues.